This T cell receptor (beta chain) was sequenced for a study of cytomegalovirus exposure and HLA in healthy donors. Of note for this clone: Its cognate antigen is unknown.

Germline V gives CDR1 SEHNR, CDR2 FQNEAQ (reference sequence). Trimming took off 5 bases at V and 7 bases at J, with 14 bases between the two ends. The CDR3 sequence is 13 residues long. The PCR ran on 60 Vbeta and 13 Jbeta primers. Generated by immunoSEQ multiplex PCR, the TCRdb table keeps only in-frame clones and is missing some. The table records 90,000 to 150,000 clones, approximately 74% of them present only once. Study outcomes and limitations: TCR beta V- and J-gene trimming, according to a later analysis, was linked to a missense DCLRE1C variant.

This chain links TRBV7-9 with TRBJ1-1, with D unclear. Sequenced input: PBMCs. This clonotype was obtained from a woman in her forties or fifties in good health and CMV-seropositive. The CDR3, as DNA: TGTGCCAGCAGCCGCGGGCCCCAGCATGAAGCTTTCTTT. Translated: CASSRGPQHEAFF.